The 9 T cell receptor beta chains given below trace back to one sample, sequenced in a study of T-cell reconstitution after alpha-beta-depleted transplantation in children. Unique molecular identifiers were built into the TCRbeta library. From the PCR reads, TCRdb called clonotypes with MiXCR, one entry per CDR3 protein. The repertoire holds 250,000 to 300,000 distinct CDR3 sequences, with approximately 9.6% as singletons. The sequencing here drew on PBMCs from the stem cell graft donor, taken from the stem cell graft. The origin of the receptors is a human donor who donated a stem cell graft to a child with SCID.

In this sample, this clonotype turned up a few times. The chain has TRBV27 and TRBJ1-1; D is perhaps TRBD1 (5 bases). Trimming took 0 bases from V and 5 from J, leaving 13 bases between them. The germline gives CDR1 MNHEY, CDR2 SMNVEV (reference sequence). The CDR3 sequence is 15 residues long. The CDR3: CASSLSGPGRTEAFF. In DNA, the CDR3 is TGTGCCAGCAGTTTATCCGGCCCAGGGAGGACTGAAGCTTTCTTT.

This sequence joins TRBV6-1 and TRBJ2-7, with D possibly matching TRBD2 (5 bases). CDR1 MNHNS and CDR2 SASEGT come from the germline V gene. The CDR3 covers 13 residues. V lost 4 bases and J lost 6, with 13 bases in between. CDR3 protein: CASSGIGEGEQYF. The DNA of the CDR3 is TGTGCCAGCAGTGGAATCGGAGAGGGCGAGCAGTACTTC.

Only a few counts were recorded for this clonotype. In DNA, the CDR3 is TGTGCTAGTGGCGACACCCCACCCCCCACTCTTGGGGCCAACGTCCTGACTTTC. This sequence encodes CASGDTPPPTLGANVLTF. The chain uses TRBV12-5 and TRBJ2-6; D unclear. The CDR3 length is 18 residues. With 6 bases removed from V and 3 bases from J, the gap between germline ends came to 21 bases. Germline CDR1 reads LGHNT; CDR2 reads FRNRAP. Based on the CDR3 plus reference TRBV12-5 and TRBJ2-6, the full variable domain is DARVTQTPRHKVTEMGQEVTMRCQPILGHNTVFWYRQTMMQGLELLAYFRNRAPLDDSGMPKDRFSAEMPDATLATLKIQPSEPRDSAVYFCASGDTPPPTLGANVLTFGAGSRLTVL.

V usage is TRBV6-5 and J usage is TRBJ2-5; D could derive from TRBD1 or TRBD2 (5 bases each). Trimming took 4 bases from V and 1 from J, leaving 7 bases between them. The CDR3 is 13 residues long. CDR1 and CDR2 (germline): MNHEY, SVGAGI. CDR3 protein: CASSWDLQETQYF. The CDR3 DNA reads TGTGCCAGCAGTTGGGACCTCCAAGAGACCCAGTACTTC.

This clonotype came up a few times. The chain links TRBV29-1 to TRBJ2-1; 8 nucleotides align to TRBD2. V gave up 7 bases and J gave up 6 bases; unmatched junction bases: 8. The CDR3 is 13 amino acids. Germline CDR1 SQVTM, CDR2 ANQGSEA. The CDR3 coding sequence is TGCAGCGGGGGACTAGTGAACCCCAATGAGCAGTTCTTC. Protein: CSGGLVNPNEQFF.

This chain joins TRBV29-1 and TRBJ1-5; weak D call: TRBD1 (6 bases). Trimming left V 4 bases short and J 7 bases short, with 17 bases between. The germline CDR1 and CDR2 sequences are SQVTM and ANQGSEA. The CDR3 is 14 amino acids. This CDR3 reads CSVVEGQVGQPQHF. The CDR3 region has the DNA TGCAGCGTTGTCGAGGGACAAGTTGGCCAGCCCCAGCATTTT.

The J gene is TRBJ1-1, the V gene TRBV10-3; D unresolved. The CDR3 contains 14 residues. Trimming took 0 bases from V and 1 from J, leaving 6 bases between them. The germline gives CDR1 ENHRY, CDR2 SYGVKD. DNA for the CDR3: TGTGCCATCAGTGAGTCGTTACAGAACACTGAAGCTTTCTTT. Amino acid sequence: CAISESLQNTEAFF.

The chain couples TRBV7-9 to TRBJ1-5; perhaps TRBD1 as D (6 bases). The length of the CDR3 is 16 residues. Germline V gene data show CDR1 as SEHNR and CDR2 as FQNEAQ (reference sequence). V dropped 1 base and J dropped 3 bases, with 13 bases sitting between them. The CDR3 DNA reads TGTGCCAGCAGCTTAGGTGGACAGTTGTACAATCAGCCCCAGCATTTT. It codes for CASSLGGQLYNQPQHF.

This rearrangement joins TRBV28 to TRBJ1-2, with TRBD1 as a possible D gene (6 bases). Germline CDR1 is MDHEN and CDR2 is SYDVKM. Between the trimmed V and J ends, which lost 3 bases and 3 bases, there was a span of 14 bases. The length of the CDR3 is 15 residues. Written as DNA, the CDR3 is TGTGCCAGCAGTTTCGGGTACAGGGCCGACTATGGCTACACCTTC. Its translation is CASSFGYRADYGYTF.